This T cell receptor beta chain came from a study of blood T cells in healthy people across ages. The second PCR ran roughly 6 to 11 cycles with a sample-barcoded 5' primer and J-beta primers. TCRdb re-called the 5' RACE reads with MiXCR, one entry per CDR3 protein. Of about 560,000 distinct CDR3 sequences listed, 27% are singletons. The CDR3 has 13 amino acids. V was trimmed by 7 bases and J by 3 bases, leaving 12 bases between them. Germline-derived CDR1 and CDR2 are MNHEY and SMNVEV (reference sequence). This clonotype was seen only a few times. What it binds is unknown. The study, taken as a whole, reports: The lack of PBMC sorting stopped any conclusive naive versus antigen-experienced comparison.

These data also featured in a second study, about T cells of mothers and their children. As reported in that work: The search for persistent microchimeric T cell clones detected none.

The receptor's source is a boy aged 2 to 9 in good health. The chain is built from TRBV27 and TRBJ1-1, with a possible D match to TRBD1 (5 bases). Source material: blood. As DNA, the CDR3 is TGTGCCAGCAAAGGGGCAGCGGACACTGAAGCTTTCTTT. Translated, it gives CASKGAADTEAFF.